The T cell receptor (beta chain) under discussion was sequenced for a study of CD8+CD57+ T cells in acquired aplastic anemia. In regard to this clonotype: Antigen specificity is unknown.

The study, taken as a whole, reports: Found in both controls and patients were about 30 CD8+ CDR3 sequences.

This CDR3 has 15 amino acids. Germline assignment: CDR1 SNHLY and CDR2 FYNNEI. V was pared by 7 bases and J by 1 base, with 16 bases between. Template material for TCR beta VDJ and CDR3 profiling consisted of genomic DNA. TCRdb re-called the reads with MiXCR, one entry per CDR3 protein. The sample has 200,000 to 300,000 distinct CDR3 sequences, approximately 79% seen once; the top ten hold less than 50%. Those patients picked for sequencing had displayed CD8+CD57+ cell expansion on flow cytometry. Severe acquired aplastic anemia was the diagnosis recorded for all patients. The chain has TRBV2 and TRBJ1-1; the D gene is possibly TRBD1 (5 bases). The sequenced sample consisted of sorted CD4+, CD8+, or CD8+CD57+ T cells (not recorded which) from PBMCs. The sequence derives from a human donor with aplastic anemia. The CDR3 nucleotides are TGTGCCAGCACCGGGGTGGGGGACGCGAACACTGAAGCTTTCTTT. As protein: CASTGVGDANTEAFF. The full variable domain, in which reference TRBV2 and TRBJ1-1 provide the parts outside the CDR3, is EPEVTQTPSHQVTQMGQEVILRCVPISNHLYFYWYRQILGQKVEFLVSFYNNEISEKSEIFDDQFSVERPDGSNFTLKIRSTKLEDSAMYFCASTGVGDANTEAFFGQGTRLTVV.